This T cell receptor beta chain was captured by sequencing in a study of long-term antiretroviral therapy in people with HIV. Regarding the study as a whole: Blood dating 2004 to 2017 may reflect older ART regimens. Controls exceeded HIV repertoires in CDR3 length range.

Comment on this clone: Its antigen remains unidentified.

Germline CDR1 is MGHRA and CDR2 is YSYEKL. Deletions cut 2 bases from V and 4 bases from J, with 17 bases between. The CDR3 length is 16 residues. Survey level was the resolution at which the v3.0 immunoSEQ assay ran. Generated by immunoSEQ multiplex PCR, the TCRdb table keeps only in-frame clones and is missing some. The sample lists about 19,000 clones, over 65% occurring once. The chain couples TRBV4-1 to TRBJ1-2; D call uncertain. The source material was unsorted PBMCs, sampled 0.5 years before starting antiretroviral therapy. The source of this sequence is a woman aged 50 to 60 with HIV. The CDR3, as DNA: TGCGCCAGCAGCCAACCCTTGATTAGCGCCGGCTATGGCTACACCTTC. It is translated as CASSQPLISAGYGYTF.